This T cell receptor (beta chain) was sequenced in a study of shared clonotypes between healthy human individuals. This CDR3 is built from 20 residues. The V segment lost 4 bases and the J segment 1 base; nucleotides outside the gene matches: 19. Germline V gene lookup returns CDR1 LNHDA and CDR2 SQIVND (reference sequence). Method: immunoSEQ multiplex PCR; TCRdb's copy keeps in-frame clones and lacks some. The data contain some 1 million clones, around 74% of them seen just once; the ten biggest clones take up 1.4%. The clonotype was recovered from a man between 18 and 35 years old in good health. The chain couples TRBV19 to TRBJ1-5; the match to TRBD1 covers 7 bases. Sequenced sample: memory CD4+ T cells sorted from blood. The subset is: CD45RA-negative fraction. In DNA form, the CDR3 reads TGTGCCAGTAGTAACCCAGGGGGGTCACAGGGTCGTCGAAGCAATCAGCCCCAGCATTTT. Protein sequence: CASSNPGGSQGRRSNQPQHF.